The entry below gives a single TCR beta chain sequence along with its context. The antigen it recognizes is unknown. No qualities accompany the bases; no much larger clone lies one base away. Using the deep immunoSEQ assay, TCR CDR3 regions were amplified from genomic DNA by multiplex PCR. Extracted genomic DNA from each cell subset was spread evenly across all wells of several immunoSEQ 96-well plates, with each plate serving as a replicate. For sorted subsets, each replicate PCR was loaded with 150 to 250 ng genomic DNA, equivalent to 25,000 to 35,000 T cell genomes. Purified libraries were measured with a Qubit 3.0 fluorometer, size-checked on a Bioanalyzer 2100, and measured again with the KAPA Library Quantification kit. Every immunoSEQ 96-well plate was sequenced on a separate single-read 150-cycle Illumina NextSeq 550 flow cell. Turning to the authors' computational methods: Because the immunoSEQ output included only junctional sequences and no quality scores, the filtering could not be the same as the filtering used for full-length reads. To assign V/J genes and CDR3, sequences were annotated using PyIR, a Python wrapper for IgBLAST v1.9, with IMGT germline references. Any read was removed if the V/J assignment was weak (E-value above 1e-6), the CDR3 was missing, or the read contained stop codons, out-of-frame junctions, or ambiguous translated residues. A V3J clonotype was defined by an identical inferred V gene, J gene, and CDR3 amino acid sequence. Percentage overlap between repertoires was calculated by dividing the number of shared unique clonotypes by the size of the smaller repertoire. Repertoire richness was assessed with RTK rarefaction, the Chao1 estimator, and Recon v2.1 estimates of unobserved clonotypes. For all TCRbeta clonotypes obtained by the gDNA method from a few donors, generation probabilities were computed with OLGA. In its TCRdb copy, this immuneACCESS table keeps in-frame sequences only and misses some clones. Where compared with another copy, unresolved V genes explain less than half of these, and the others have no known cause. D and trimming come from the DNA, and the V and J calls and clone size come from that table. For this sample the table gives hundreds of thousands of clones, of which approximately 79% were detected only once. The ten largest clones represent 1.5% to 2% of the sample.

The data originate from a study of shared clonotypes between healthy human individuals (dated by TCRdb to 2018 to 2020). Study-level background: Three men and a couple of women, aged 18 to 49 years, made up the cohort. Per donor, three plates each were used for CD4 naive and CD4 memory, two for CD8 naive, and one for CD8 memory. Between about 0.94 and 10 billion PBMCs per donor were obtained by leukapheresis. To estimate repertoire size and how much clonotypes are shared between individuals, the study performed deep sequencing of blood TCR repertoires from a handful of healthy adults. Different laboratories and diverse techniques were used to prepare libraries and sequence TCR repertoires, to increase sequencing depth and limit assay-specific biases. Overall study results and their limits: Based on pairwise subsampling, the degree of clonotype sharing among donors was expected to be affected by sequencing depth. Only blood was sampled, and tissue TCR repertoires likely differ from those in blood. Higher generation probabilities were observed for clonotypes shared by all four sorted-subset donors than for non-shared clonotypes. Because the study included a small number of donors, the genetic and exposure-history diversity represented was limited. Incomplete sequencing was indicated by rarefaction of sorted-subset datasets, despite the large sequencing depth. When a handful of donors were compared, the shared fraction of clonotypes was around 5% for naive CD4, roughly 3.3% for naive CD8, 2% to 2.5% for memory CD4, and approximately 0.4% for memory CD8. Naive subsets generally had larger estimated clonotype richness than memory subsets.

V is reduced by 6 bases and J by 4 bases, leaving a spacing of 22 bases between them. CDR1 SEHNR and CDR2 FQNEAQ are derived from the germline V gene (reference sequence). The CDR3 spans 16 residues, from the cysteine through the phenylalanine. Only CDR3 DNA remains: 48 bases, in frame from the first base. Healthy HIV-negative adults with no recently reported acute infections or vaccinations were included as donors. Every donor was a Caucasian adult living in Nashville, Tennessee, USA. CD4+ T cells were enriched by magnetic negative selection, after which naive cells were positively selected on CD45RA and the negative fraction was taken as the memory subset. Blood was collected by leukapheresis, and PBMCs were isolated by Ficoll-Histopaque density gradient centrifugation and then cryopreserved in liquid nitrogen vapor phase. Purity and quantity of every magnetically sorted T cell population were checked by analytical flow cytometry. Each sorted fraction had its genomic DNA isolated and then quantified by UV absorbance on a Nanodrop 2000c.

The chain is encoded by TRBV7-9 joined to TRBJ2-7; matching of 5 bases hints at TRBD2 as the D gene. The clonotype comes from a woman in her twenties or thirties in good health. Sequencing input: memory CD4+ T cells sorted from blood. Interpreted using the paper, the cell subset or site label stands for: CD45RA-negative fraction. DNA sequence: TGTGCCAGCAGTTACTCGGACGCCACAGAGGGATACGAGCAGTACTTC. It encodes CASSYSDATEGYEQYF.